This is a list of T cell receptor beta chains from one sample in a study of T cell responses to AZD1222 COVID-19 vaccine. The repertoire was sequenced with immunoSEQ multiplex PCR; TCRdb's copy has only in-frame clones and lacks some. The sample holds 90,000 to 120,000 clones, about 85% seen once. Specimen: peripheral blood, collected 28 days after the second AZD1222 dose. These receptors were collected from an adult who received the AZD1222 COVID-19 vaccine. CDR3s leave out the opening cysteine and the closing phenylalanine or tryptophan. Rows may omit the clone size; those that give it use once, few, many or a size class.

clone size | V gene | CDR3 protein
NA | TRBV2 | ASRFSTGAEAF
NA | TRBV7-8 | ASSRVNTEAF
NA | TRBV30 | AWSVQGRGIVANEKLF
NA | TRBV24-1 | ATSAPGQGTNQPQH
once | TRBV25-1 | ASSDSGGPLDQPQH
NA | TRBV27 | ASSFRGGEVEAF
NA | TRBV7-9 | ASSFDSGNTIY
NA | TRBV19 | ASSIVTDNSPLH
NA | TRBV30 | AWSHGAGAYEQY
NA | TRBV6-5 | ASSYSRYSYTEAF
NA | TRBV25-1 | ASSAQGGRTEAF
NA | TRBV7-2 | ASSTMRPDTQY
NA | TRBV19 | ASSIQRGEDTQY
few | TRBV29-1 | SVEATNTEAF
NA | TRBV6-6 | ASSYPLYQPQH
few | TRBV3-1/TRBV3-2 | ASSQGPGTDTQY
once | TRBV11-2 | ASSLKGNTEAF
NA | TRBV5-1 | ASSLGISTNEKLF
NA | TRBV9 | ASSVAPGQGVEAF
NA | TRBV9 | ASSSRTVAPSDTQY
NA | TRBV3-1/TRBV3-2 | ASSQGTAVNYGYT
NA | TRBV5-6 | ASSLGDTEAF
NA | TRBV24-1 | ATRDSRDEAF
NA | TRBV29-1 | SASERGAKETQY
NA | TRBV15 | ATSRGRGHNSPLH
NA | TRBV18 | ASSPQGGITDTQY
NA | TRBV6-5 | ASRSVSGNTIY
once | TRBV28 | ASSFLAGAGTDTQY
NA | TRBV19 | ASISTNSGNTIY
NA | TRBV7-9 | ASNSQGVFEKLF
NA | TRBV18 | ASSLQGLGNQPQH
NA | TRBV19 | ASSANRDGYEQY
NA | TRBV27 | ASSSPKRGLDGYT
NA | TRBV7-8 | ASSPQQQGPEAF
NA | TRBV5-1 | ASSFELAGAQETQY
once | TRBV7-8 | ASSPGSQAPLGTEAF
NA | TRBV9 | ASSEGDRRSYEQY
NA | TRBV2 | ASSSGTGFNDGYT
NA | TRBV16 | ASSHSAGGYEQY
NA | TRBV5-1 | ASSTYRESYEQY
NA | TRBV27 | ASSPGTGTSEQY
NA | TRBV19 | ASSPRQGSNQPQH